This is a list of T cell receptor beta chains from one sample in a study of shared clonotypes between healthy human individuals. Sequenced by immunoSEQ multiplex PCR; TCRdb stores in-frame clones only, minus some. Of roughly 2.6 million clones in the sample, just over 90% are singletons; the top ten hold about 0.13%. Sequences were obtained from naive CD4+ T cells sorted from blood. These TCRs come from a man in his late teens or twenties in good health. CDR3s include the opening cysteine and the closing phenylalanine or tryptophan. D genes are given only for firm matches. Clone size is given for some rows only: seen once, a few or many times, or a class if the clone is expanded.

d_call	j_call	clone_size	v_call	cdr3_nt	cdr3_aa
-	TRBJ2-1	-	TRBV7-2	TGTGCCAGCAGCCCAGGAGGAGGGTCTAAAGCATACAATGAGCAGTTCTTC	CASSPGGGSKAYNEQFF
TRBD1	TRBJ2-1	-	TRBV27	TGTGCCAGCAACCCCGCCGGGACAGGGAAGTACAATGAGCAGTTCTTC	CASNPAGTGKYNEQFF
-	TRBJ1-4	-	TRBV27	TGTGCCAGCAGTCTAGCCGGGACATCCAATGAAAAACTGTTTTTT	CASSLAGTSNEKLFF
TRBD1	TRBJ1-2	-	TRBV6-5	TGTGCCAGCAGTTACTCCGGGACAGTCTTTCTTGGGGGCTACACCTTC	CASSYSGTVFLGGYTF
-	TRBJ2-7	-	TRBV6-6	TGTGCCAGCAGTTACAGCGCGGACAGCTACGAGCAGTACTTC	CASSYSADSYEQYF
-	TRBJ2-7	-	TRBV9	TGTGCCAGCAGCCCCCGAGGGGACGGAACCTACGAGCAGTACTTC	CASSPRGDGTYEQYF
TRBD1	TRBJ2-7	-	TRBV6-1	TGTGCCAGCAGTGAACGGACAGGAGGACCCTACGAGCAGTACTTC	CASSERTGGPYEQYF
TRBD1	TRBJ2-7	-	TRBV27	TGTGCCAGCAGTTCGGGACAGGAGCTAGGGCAGTACTTC	CASSSGQELGQYF
-	TRBJ2-2	-	TRBV5-4	TGTGCCAGCAGCCGATACACCGGGGAGCTGTTTTTT	CASSRYTGELFF
-	TRBJ2-2	-	TRBV7-6	TGTGCCAGCAGCAGAGACAGCACCGGGGAGCTGTTTTTT	CASSRDSTGELFF
-	TRBJ2-7	-	TRBV10-3	TGTGCCATCAGGGAGGGCCCTGGCGAGCAGTACTTC	CAIREGPGEQYF
-	TRBJ2-1	-	TRBV5-1	TGCGCCAGCAGCTTGCCGGGGAAGGAGAATGAGCAGTTCTTC	CASSLPGKENEQFF
-	TRBJ1-4	once	TRBV25-1	TGTGCCAGCAGTGTTGGTCAGAGGAATGAAAAACTGTTTTTT	CASSVGQRNEKLFF
-	TRBJ2-7	-	TRBV19	TGTGCCAGTAGTACTCTGGACCAGATCGAAGACGAGCAGTACTTC	CASSTLDQIEDEQYF
TRBD1	TRBJ1-1	-	TRBV9	TGTGCCAGCAGCGTAGCGACAGGGTACACTGAAGCTTTCTTT	CASSVATGYTEAFF
-	TRBJ2-1	-	TRBV28	TGTGCCAGCAGTGGGACACGGGCCCAACTCTACAATGAGCAGTTCTTC	CASSGTRAQLYNEQFF
TRBD1	TRBJ2-7	-	TRBV29-1	TGCAGCGTTGTTCCTAACAGGGGCCCCTACGAGCAGTACTTC	CSVVPNRGPYEQYF
TRBD1	TRBJ1-1	-	TRBV5-1	TGCGCCAGCAGCCTACGGACAGGTTTGGCCACTGAAGCTTTCTTT	CASSLRTGLATEAFF
TRBD2	TRBJ2-5	-	TRBV15	TGTGCCACCAGCAGGGGGGGAGGGGAGGCCCAAGAGACCCAGTACTTC	CATSRGGGEAQETQYF